This T cell receptor (beta chain) was observed in a study of blood T cell repertoires in COVID-19. Sequencing was performed with immunoSEQ multiplex PCR; in TCRdb, only in-frame clones are kept and a portion is missing. This table holds fewer than 350,000 clones, 85% found once. Participants were aged about 18 to 100 years from 20 to 30 US areas. Germline V lookup: CDR1 LNHNV, CDR2 YYDKDF (reference sequence). CDR3 length: 16 amino acids. Trimming cost V 0 bases and J 5 bases, with 14 bases left between them. Source material: PBMCs or T cells enriched from blood (not recorded which). The gene calls are TRBV15 and TRBJ1-5, with unresolved D. This TCR derives from a woman younger than 45 who had been exposed to COVID-19. The CDR3: CATSREASHYDQPQHF. The DNA for the CDR3 is TGTGCCACCAGCAGAGAGGCCTCTCATTATGATCAGCCCCAGCATTTT.